This TCR beta chain was captured in a study of blood T cell repertoires in COVID-19. Study-level information: Italy, Spain and the United States were the sources of the convalescent and acute COVID-19 samples.

Germline V lookup: CDR1 SGDLS, CDR2 YYNGEE. Trimming took 4 bases from V and 6 from J, leaving 17 bases between them. The CDR3 contains 15 residues. In the original workflow: Nucleated cell number was recorded as an estimate derived from reference gene primer amplification. The method was immunoSEQ multiplex PCR; TCRdb's version includes in-frame clones alone and lacks a portion of them. The V and J calls and the clone size are those of that table, but D and trimming were determined from the DNA. The data show 200,000 to 250,000 clones, around 90% seen once. The chain recombines TRBV9 with TRBJ1-5, with D maybe TRBD1 (6 bases). The sequencing sample was made of peripheral blood. The TCR sequence derives from a man aged 55-75 years with acute or convalescent COVID-19. The CDR3 nucleotides are TGTGCCAGCAGCCAACAGGGTTTAGCAAGTCAGCCCCAGCATTTT. Translating it yields CASSQQGLASQPQHF.